Listed here is a single T cell receptor (beta chain). Its antigen is unknown. Generated by immunoSEQ multiplex PCR, the TCRdb table keeps only in-frame clones and is missing some. The sample holds 85,000 to 120,000 clones, 85% seen once. Deletions cut 1 base from V and 4 bases from J, with 10 bases between. This CDR3 is 14 amino acids long. CDR1 MGHDK and CDR2 SYGVNS come from the germline V gene. This sample was taken from a study of radiotherapy plus CTLA-4 blockade in lung cancer. Notes on the study in general: There was expansion of tumor-derived TCR clones in blood after radiotherapy plus ipilimumab. Early blood T cell clone changes and increased post-radiation serum interferon-beta were reportedly the strongest response predictors.

The chain combines TRBV25-1 with TRBJ2-5; D is ambiguous. The sequenced sample was peripheral blood, obtained from a patient treated with radiotherapy plus ipilimumab. The source is a human donor with non-small cell lung cancer that progressed on radiotherapy plus ipilimumab. Some clones in this sample may be carry-over from other donors' samples. The CDR3 spells CASSELWSAETQYF. The DNA for the CDR3 is TGTGCCAGCAGTGAATTGTGGTCCGCAGAGACCCAGTACTTC.